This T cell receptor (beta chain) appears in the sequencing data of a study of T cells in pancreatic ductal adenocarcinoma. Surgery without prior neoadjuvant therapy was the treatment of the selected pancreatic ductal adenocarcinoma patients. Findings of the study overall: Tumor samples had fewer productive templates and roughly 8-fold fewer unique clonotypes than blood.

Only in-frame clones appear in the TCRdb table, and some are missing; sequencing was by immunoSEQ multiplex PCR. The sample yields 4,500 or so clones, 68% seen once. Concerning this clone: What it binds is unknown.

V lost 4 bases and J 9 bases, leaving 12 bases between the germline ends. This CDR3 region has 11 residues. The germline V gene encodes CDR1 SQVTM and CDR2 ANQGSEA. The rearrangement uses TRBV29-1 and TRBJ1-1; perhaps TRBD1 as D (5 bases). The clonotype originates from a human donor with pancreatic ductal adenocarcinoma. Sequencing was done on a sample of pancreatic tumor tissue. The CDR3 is CSVGGQYKAFF. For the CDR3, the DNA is TGCAGCGTTGGGGGCCAGTATAAAGCTTTCTTT.